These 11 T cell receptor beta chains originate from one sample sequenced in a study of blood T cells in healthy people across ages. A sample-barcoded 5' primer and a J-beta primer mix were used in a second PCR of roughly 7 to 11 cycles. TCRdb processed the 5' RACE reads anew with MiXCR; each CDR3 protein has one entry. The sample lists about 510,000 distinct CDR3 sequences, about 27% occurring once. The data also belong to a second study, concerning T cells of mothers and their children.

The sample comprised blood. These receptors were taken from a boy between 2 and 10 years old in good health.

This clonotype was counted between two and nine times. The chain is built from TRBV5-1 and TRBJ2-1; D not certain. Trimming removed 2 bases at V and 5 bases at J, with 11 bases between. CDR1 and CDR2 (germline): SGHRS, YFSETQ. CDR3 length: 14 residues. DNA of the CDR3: TGCGCCAGCAGCTTCAGGTCAGGAGACAATGAGCAGTTCTTC. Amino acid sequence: CASSFRSGDNEQFF.

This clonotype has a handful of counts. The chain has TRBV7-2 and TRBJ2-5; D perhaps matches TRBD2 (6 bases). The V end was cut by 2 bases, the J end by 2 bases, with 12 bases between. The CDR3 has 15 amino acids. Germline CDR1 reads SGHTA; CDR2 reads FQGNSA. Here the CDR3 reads CASSLYLSGQETQYF. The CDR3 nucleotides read TGTGCCAGCAGCTTATATCTTAGCGGTCAAGAGACCCAGTACTTC.

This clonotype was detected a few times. CDR3 loop: CASSPQSPTNTGELFF. As DNA, the CDR3 is TGTGCCAGCAGCCCCCAATCTCCAACGAACACCGGGGAGCTGTTTTTT. This sequence joins TRBV3-1 and TRBJ2-2; D unclear. Germline V lookup: CDR1 LGHDT, CDR2 YNNKEL (reference sequence). Trimming stripped 4 bases from V and 0 bases from J, with 12 bases between. There are 16 residues in the CDR3.

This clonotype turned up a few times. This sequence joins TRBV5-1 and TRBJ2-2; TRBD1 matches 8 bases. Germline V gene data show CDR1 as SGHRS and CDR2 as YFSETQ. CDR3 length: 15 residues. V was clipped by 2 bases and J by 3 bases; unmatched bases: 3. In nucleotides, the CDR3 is TGCGCCAGCAGCTTTGACAGGGGAGACACCGGGGAGCTGTTTTTT. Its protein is CASSFDRGDTGELFF.

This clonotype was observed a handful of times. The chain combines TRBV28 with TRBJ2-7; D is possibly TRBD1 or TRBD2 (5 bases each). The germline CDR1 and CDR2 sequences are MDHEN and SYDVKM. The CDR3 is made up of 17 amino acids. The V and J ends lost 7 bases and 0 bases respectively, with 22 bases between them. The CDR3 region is CASTGRIGASYSYEQYF. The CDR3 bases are TGTGCCAGCACGGGTCGAATCGGGGCAAGCTACTCCTACGAGCAGTACTTC.

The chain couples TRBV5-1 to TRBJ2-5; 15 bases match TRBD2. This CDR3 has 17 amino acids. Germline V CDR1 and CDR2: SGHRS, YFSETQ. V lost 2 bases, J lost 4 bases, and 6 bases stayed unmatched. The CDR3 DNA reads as TGCGCCAGCAGCTTTGGACTAGCGGGGGGGCTTCGAGAGACCCAGTACTTC. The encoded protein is CASSFGLAGGLRETQYF.

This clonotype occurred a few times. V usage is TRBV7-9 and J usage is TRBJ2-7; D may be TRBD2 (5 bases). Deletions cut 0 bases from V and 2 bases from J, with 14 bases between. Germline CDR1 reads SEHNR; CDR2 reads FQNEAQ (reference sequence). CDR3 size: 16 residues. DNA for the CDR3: TGTGCCAGCAGCTTAGCCCTGGACGGGATGACCTACGAGCAGTACTTC. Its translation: CASSLALDGMTYEQYF.

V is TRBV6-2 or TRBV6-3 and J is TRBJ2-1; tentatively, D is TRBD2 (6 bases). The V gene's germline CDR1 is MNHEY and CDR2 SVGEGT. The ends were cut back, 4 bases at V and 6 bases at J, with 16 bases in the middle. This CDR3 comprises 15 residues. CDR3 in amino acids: CASSFAGLNLNEQFF. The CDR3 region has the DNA TGTGCCAGCAGTTTCGCCGGACTAAATCTCAATGAGCAGTTCTTC.

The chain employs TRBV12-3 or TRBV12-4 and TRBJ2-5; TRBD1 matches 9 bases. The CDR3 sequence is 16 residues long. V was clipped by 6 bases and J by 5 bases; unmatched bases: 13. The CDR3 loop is CASSRNTGTGTETQYF. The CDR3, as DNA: TGTGCCAGCAGCCGAAATACCGGGACAGGGACCGAGACCCAGTACTTC.

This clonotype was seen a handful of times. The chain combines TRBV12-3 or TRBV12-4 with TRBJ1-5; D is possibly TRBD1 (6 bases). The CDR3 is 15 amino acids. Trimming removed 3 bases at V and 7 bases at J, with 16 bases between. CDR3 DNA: TGTGCCAGCAGTTTTGGGCACAGGGCGGGGCAGCCCCAGCATTTT. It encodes CASSFGHRAGQPQHF.

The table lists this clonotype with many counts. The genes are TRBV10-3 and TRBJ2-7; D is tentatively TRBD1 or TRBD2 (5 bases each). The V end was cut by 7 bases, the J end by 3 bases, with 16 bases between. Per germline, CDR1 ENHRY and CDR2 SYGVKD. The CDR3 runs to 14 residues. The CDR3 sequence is CAITRDPAVYEQYF. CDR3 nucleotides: TGTGCCATCACCCGGGACCCAGCAGTCTACGAGCAGTACTTC.